Below, 27 T cell receptor beta chains from the same sample are listed, as sequenced in a study of T cell repertoires in cytomegalovirus infection. Antigens for these TCRs are unknown. TCRdb ran MiXCR on the reads and lists one entry per CDR3 protein. The table includes some 560,000 distinct CDR3 sequences, 40% detected once. Specimen: cultured PBMCs, collected from culture after CMV antigen stimulation. These receptors all stem from a human donor in good health (CMV status not recorded). Some clones in this sample may be carry-over from other donors' samples.

The genes are TRBV6-2 or TRBV6-3 and TRBJ2-7, with D perhaps matching TRBD1 or TRBD2 (5 bases each). The CDR3 is 15 residues long. Germline assignment: CDR1 MNHEY and CDR2 SVGEGT. Trimming removed 5 bases at V and 6 bases at J, with 20 bases between. CDR3 in DNA: TGTGCCAGCAGTGGAGCCTTGGGGGTGTCGAGCGAGCAGTACTTC. Translated: CASSGALGVSSEQYF.

The genes are TRBV4-2 and TRBJ2-3, with 14 bases fitting TRBD2. V was pared by 6 bases and J by 0 bases, with 11 bases of the junction left unmatched. CDR1 is LGHNA and CDR2 is YNFKEQ in the germline V gene. The CDR3 sequence is 19 residues long. CDR3 sequence reads: CASRLGLAGAPLSTDTQYF. CDR3 DNA sequence: TGTGCCAGCAGACTGGGACTAGCGGGGGCTCCTCTAAGCACAGATACGCAGTATTTT.

J is TRBJ2-1 and V is TRBV10-3; 10 nucleotides match TRBD2. Germline trimming cut 6 bases from V and 2 bases from J; bases unmatched to any gene: 13. The CDR3 runs 18 residues. Germline V gene data show CDR1 as ENHRY and CDR2 as SYGVKD. The CDR3 sequence is CAISPTGSSGGAYNEQFF. The CDR3 nucleotides are TGTGCCATCAGCCCCACGGGATCAAGCGGGGGGGCCTACAATGAGCAGTTCTTC.

V usage is TRBV12-3 or TRBV12-4 and J usage is TRBJ2-5, with no clear D. Trimming left V 4 bases short and J 3 bases short, with 9 bases between. The CDR3 runs 13 residues. CDR3 sequence (DNA): TGTGCCAGCAGTTATGCGTCGGAAGAGACCCAGTACTTC. It yields the protein CASSYASEETQYF.

The CDR3 coding sequence is TGTGCCAGCACCCCCGTTGGAGGTGAAGCTTTCTTT. Protein product: CASTPVGGEAFF. This chain uses TRBV6-6 with TRBJ1-1; D gene unclear. The germline V gene encodes CDR1 MNHNY and CDR2 SVGAGI (reference sequence). CDR3 size: 12 residues. The ends were cut back, 7 bases at V and 7 bases at J, with 13 bases in the middle.

The rearrangement joins TRBV12-3 or TRBV12-4 to TRBJ1-1, with 7 bases lining up with TRBD1. The CDR3 covers 12 residues. Losses at the gene ends were 2 bases for V and 7 bases for J; bases not matched to a gene: 1. The CDR3 reads CASSLQGVEAFF. The CDR3 DNA reads TGTGCCAGCAGTTTACAGGGGGTTGAAGCTTTCTTT.

This chain joins TRBV2 and TRBJ2-3; 10 nucleotides align to TRBD1. J lost 8 bases, V lost 6 bases, and 14 bases had no gene match. CDR1 and CDR2 (germline): SNHLY, FYNNEI. The CDR3 loop spans 16 amino acids. The CDR3 reads CASSATGGESSVTQYF. The CDR3 bases are TGTGCCAGCAGCGCGACAGGGGGCGAGAGCTCTGTTACGCAGTATTTT.

This chain connects TRBV6-5 to TRBJ1-4; a weak D match, TRBD1 (6 bases). Trimming took 0 bases from V and 7 from J, leaving 12 bases between them. Germline loops: CDR1 MNHEY, CDR2 SVGAGI. The CDR3 consists of 15 residues. The CDR3 loop reads CASSYSDSDGEKLFF. The CDR3 nucleotides are TGTGCCAGCAGTTACTCGGACAGCGACGGTGAAAAACTGTTTTTT.

This clonotype occurred many times. The chain combines TRBV11-2 with TRBJ1-2; D uncertain. V lost 1 base to trimming and J lost 3 bases, with 3 bases between them. Germline V gene sequence: CDR1 SGHAT, CDR2 FQNNGV. There are 12 residues in the CDR3. The CDR3 reads CASSLGDYGYTF. CDR3 DNA: TGTGCCAGCAGCTTAGGAGACTATGGCTACACCTTC.

This chain joins TRBV19 and TRBJ2-7; D is perhaps TRBD2 (6 bases). V was trimmed by 5 bases and J by 0 bases, leaving 11 bases between them. The CDR3 extends over 14 amino acids. Germline CDR1 reads LNHDA; CDR2 reads SQIVND (reference sequence). The CDR3 loop reads CASSGTASSYEQYF. The CDR3 DNA reads as TGTGCCAGTAGTGGGACTGCCAGCTCCTACGAGCAGTACTTC.

The chain carries TRBV7-2 and TRBJ2-4; D is unclear. Trimming removed 5 bases from V and 0 bases from J, with 8 bases in between. Germline V gives CDR1 SGHTA, CDR2 FQGNSA. The CDR3 contains 14 residues. The CDR3 loop is CASSTSLAKNIQYF. In DNA, the CDR3 is TGTGCCAGCAGCACGTCTCTAGCCAAAAACATTCAGTACTTC.

This chain connects TRBV6-5 to TRBJ2-3, with D unresolved. Germline lookup yields CDR1 MNHEY and CDR2 SVGAGI. The CDR3 sequence is 18 residues long. The germline V and J ends were trimmed by 0 bases and 0 bases, with 16 bases remaining between them. CDR3 sequence reads: CASSYSGSIITSTDTQYF. The CDR3, as DNA: TGTGCCAGCAGTTACTCGGGATCTATCATAACTAGCACAGATACGCAGTATTTT.

A single count supports this clonotype. This chain uses TRBV5-1 with TRBJ1-5, with D unclear. The CDR3 runs 14 residues. Germline V gene sequence: CDR1 SGHRS, CDR2 YFSETQ. V was cut by 5 bases and J by 7 bases, with 16 bases left in between. The CDR3 DNA reads TGCGCCAGCAGTTCCGGAGACATGGCCCAGCCCCAGCATTTT. The encoded protein is CASSSGDMAQPQHF.

This clonotype was seen repeatedly, ten times or more. The V call is TRBV7-2, the J call TRBJ1-3; D is uncertain. The germline V gene encodes CDR1 SGHTA and CDR2 FQGNSA. There are 17 residues in the CDR3. Trimming cost V 5 bases and J 1 base, with 18 bases left between them. The CDR3, as DNA: TGTGCCAGCAGCGTTACCTACGGGAGTCCTTCTGGAAACACCATATATTTT. Amino acid sequence: CASSVTYGSPSGNTIYF.

The chain uses TRBV29-1 and TRBJ1-1; D gene uncertain. V dropped 7 bases and J dropped 0 bases, with 12 bases sitting between them. CDR3 length equals 13 residues. Germline V gene data show CDR1 as SQVTM and CDR2 as ANQGSEA. For the CDR3, the DNA is TGCAGCGCAGCGACTAAGATGAACACTGAAGCTTTCTTT. It encodes CSAATKMNTEAFF.

J is TRBJ2-3 and V is TRBV12-3 or TRBV12-4; TRBD2 agrees at 12 bases. This CDR3 is built from 14 residues. V shed 6 bases and J 4 bases; nucleotides not matched to a gene: 2. The CDR3, as DNA: TGTGCCAGCAGGGCTAGCGGGGGGGCAGATACGCAGTATTTT. It yields the protein CASRASGGADTQYF.

V usage is TRBV6-6 and J usage is TRBJ2-2; tentative D call: TRBD2 (7 bases). In germline, CDR1 is MNHNY, CDR2 SVGAGI (reference sequence). There are 14 residues in the CDR3. Trimming shortened V by 7 bases and J by 6 bases, and 15 bases separated the two germline ends. The CDR3 DNA reads TGTGCCAGCACCCTAGAGGGGGGGGCCGGGGAGCTGTTTTTT. It translates to CASTLEGGAGELFF.

The chain couples TRBV19 to TRBJ2-5; D perhaps matches TRBD1 (6 bases). In germline, CDR1 is LNHDA, CDR2 SQIVND (reference sequence). There are 13 residues in the CDR3. V dropped 8 bases and J dropped 3 bases, with 13 bases sitting between them. CDR3 coding DNA: TGTGCCAGTTCCCACAGGGATGAAGAGACCCAGTACTTC. This sequence encodes CASSHRDEETQYF.

A few counts support this clonotype. The rearrangement joins TRBV4-1 to TRBJ2-4, with a tentative D call TRBD2 (5 bases). V was shortened by 0 bases and J by 6 bases, with 9 bases between the two germline ends. There are 14 residues in the CDR3. From germline, CDR1 is MGHRA and CDR2 YSYEKL. CDR3 region: CASSQEEGANIQYF. As DNA, the CDR3 is TGCGCCAGCAGCCAAGAAGAGGGAGCAAACATTCAGTACTTC.

This chain uses TRBV20-1 with TRBJ2-5, with 12 positions matching TRBD1. From germline, CDR1 is DFQATT and CDR2 SNEGSKA (reference sequence). The V segment lost 5 bases and the J segment 5 bases; nucleotides outside the gene matches: 6. This CDR3 region has 14 residues. The DNA of the CDR3 is TGCAGTGCTGAGAGGGGACAGGGGGCGGAGACCCAGTACTTC. Its protein is CSAERGQGAETQYF.

This chain links TRBV2 with TRBJ1-2; D unclear. CDR1 SNHLY and CDR2 FYNNEI come from the germline V gene. The V end lost 7 bases, the J end lost 8 bases, and 11 bases lay between the germline ends. The CDR3 length is 11 residues. The CDR3 sequence: CASMNRPGYTF. Written as DNA, the CDR3 is TGTGCCAGCATGAACAGACCCGGCTACACCTTC.

This chain connects TRBV20-1 to TRBJ1-4; D might be TRBD1 (6 bases). V lost 6 bases, J lost 7 bases, and 12 bases lay in between. The CDR3 loop spans 12 amino acids. CDR1 is DFQATT and CDR2 is SNEGSKA in the germline V gene (reference sequence). DNA for the CDR3: TGCAGTGCGCAACAGGGCGGTGAAAAACTGTTTTTT. Protein sequence: CSAQQGGEKLFF.

The chain links TRBV7-9 to TRBJ2-5; 8 bases agree with TRBD2. CDR1 and CDR2 from the germline V gene are SEHNR and FQNEAQ (reference sequence). Trimming took 2 bases from V and 5 from J; bases not matched to a gene: 19. The CDR3 is 19 residues long. The CDR3 DNA reads as TGTGCCAGCAGCTTAAGGCTGTTCGCGGGAGGCCCCTGGGGGGAGACCCAGTACTTC. It encodes CASSLRLFAGGPWGETQYF.

This clonotype was seen more than once but under ten times. V is TRBV7-2 and J is TRBJ2-5; TRBD2 matches 7 bases. Germline V gene lookup returns CDR1 SGHTA and CDR2 FQGNSA. There are 16 residues in the CDR3. V trimming: 5 bases; J trimming: 1 base; junction bases outside the gene matches: 10. The CDR3 region has the DNA TGTGCCAGCAGCACGGGTGCGGGAGAAGTCCAAGAGACCCAGTACTTC. As protein: CASSTGAGEVQETQYF.

This clonotype appeared once. This rearrangement joins TRBV12-3 or TRBV12-4 to TRBJ1-1; 7 nucleotides match TRBD1. The CDR3 runs to 15 residues. V was clipped by 6 bases and J by 3 bases; unmatched bases: 10. DNA for the CDR3: TGTGCCAGCAGCCCACCGACAGGGCCGTACACTGAAGCTTTCTTT. Translating gives CASSPPTGPYTEAFF.

This clonotype appeared a single time. The V and J genes are TRBV11-2 and TRBJ1-1; D is ambiguous. Germline assignment: CDR1 SGHAT and CDR2 FQNNGV. The CDR3 contains 15 residues. V gave up 0 bases and J gave up 1 base, with 9 bases separating them. The CDR3: CASSLDMGWNTEAFF. For the CDR3, the DNA is TGTGCCAGCAGCTTAGATATGGGGTGGAACACTGAAGCTTTCTTT.

V gene TRBV29-1 combines with J gene TRBJ2-5, with 7 bases matching TRBD1. Germline CDR1 reads SQVTM; CDR2 reads ANQGSEA. The junction had 6 bases not matched to a gene; V was cut back by 4 bases and J by 4 bases. This CDR3 is 13 amino acids long. The CDR3 coding sequence is TGCAGCGTTGGGGTTACAGGGGCAGAGACCCAGTACTTC. It encodes CSVGVTGAETQYF.